A selection of T cell receptor beta chains follows, all from one sample in a study of control samples from healthy donors and cancer patients. TCRdb's table, derived via immunoSEQ multiplex PCR, lists solely in-frame clones and lacks some. The table lists more than 85,000 clones, 90% of them singletons. Sample: blood. These receptors all come from a human donor in good health. The donor label of this sample is uncertain. Both conserved end residues are part of each CDR3. The D gene is left open where the match is weak. Some rows mark clone size as missing; the rest say once, few, many or name a class of expanded clone.

-	-	TRBV19	13	TRBJ1-3	TGTGCCTCCCCGGGGGCTGCCGGAAACACCATATATTTT	CASPGAAGNTIYF
-	TRBD2	TRBV6-5	15	TRBJ2-1	TGTGCCACCCGGTTGTATAGCGGGGGGGAGGATGAGCAGTTCTTC	CATRLYSGGEDEQFF
-	-	TRBV19	13	TRBJ1-2	TGTGCCAGTAGGGGCCAGGGAAGAGGAGGCTACACCTTC	CASRGQGRGGYTF
once	-	TRBV11-2	11	TRBJ1-2	TGTGCCAGCAGCTTATCTACAGCCCCCACCTTC	CASSLSTAPTF
-	TRBD1	TRBV18	15	TRBJ2-7	TGTGCCAGCTCACCGACCGGGACAGGGTATGACGAGCAGTACTTC	CASSPTGTGYDEQYF
once	-	TRBV24-1	14	TRBJ1-2	TGTGCCACCAGTCCACAGGAGGGTGTGTATGGCTACACCTTC	CATSPQEGVYGYTF
-	-	TRBV13	14	TRBJ1-3	TGTGCCAGCAGCTTGGCCGGACAGAGAAACACCATATATTTT	CASSLAGQRNTIYF
-	-	TRBV5-1	14	TRBJ1-3	TGCGCCAGCAGCTTGGCGGGGATTGGAAACACCATATATTTT	CASSLAGIGNTIYF
-	-	TRBV3-1/TRBV3-2	17	TRBJ2-4	TGTGCCAGCAGCCAAGAGGGGCAGGGGCTAGCCAAAAACATTCAGTACTTC	CASSQEGQGLAKNIQYF
-	-	TRBV30	13	TRBJ2-7	TGTGCCTGGAGTGAAAGGAAGTCCTACGAGCAGTACTTC	CAWSERKSYEQYF
-	TRBD1	TRBV3-1/TRBV3-2	14	TRBJ2-1	TGTGCCAGCAGCCAAGGACAGGGAAGGAATGAGCAGTTCTTC	CASSQGQGRNEQFF
-	TRBD1	TRBV6-5	15	TRBJ2-7	TGCGCCAGCAGCAAGGACAGGGCGAATCCCTACGAGCAGTACTTC	CASSKDRANPYEQYF
few	TRBD1	TRBV6-6	17	TRBJ1-1	TGTGCCAGCAGTCCCCTACAGGGGATATGGGTGACCACTGAAGCTTTCTTT	CASSPLQGIWVTTEAFF
-	TRBD1	TRBV19	16	TRBJ2-3	TGTGCCAGTAGTATATGGAGACAGGGCCTCACAGATACGCAGTATTTT	CASSIWRQGLTDTQYF
-	TRBD1	TRBV6-5	15	TRBJ1-1	TGTGCCAGCATAAAGCTCGACAGGGCGAACACTGAAGCTTTCTTT	CASIKLDRANTEAFF
-	TRBD1	TRBV19	15	TRBJ2-7	TGTGCCAGTAGTATCGGGACAGGCGCCACCTACGAGCAGTACTTC	CASSIGTGATYEQYF
once	-	TRBV5-6	14	TRBJ2-5	TGTGCCAGCAGCTTTTTGGGACCCTCAGAGACCCAGTACTTC	CASSFLGPSETQYF
few	-	TRBV10-1	14	TRBJ2-2	TGCGCCAGCAGAGCCGGGACTTCCACCGGGGAGCTGTTTTTT	CASRAGTSTGELFF
once	-	TRBV18	13	TRBJ1-1	TGTGCCAGCTCACTTGACAGAAACGTTAAGGCTTTCTTT	CASSLDRNVKAFF
-	-	TRBV5-1	13	TRBJ2-7	TGCGCCAGCAGCCCGACAGACTCCTACGAGCAGTACTTC	CASSPTDSYEQYF
-	-	TRBV5-6	14	TRBJ1-2	TGTGCCAGCAGCCGAGAGCGGGGGGACTATGGCTACACCTTC	CASSRERGDYGYTF
-	TRBD1	TRBV18	15	TRBJ2-3	TGTGCCAGCTCACCCGGGACAGTCGGGGCAGATACGCAGTATTTT	CASSPGTVGADTQYF
once	-	TRBV11-2	16	TRBJ1-3	TGTGCCAGCAGCTTGAGAGGGGCGCGCTCTGGAAACACCATATATTTT	CASSLRGARSGNTIYF
-	-	TRBV15	14	TRBJ2-1	TGTGCCACCAGCTCTCTCGGGACAAGGGGCGAGCAGTTCTTC	CATSSLGTRGEQFF
-	TRBD1	TRBV25-1	13	TRBJ2-3	TGTGCCAGTCACAGGGGGTCCACAGATACGCAGTATTTT	CASHRGSTDTQYF
-	-	TRBV5-6	13	TRBJ1-5	TGTGCCAGCAGCAGAGAAGGGTTTCAGCCCCAGCATTTT	CASSREGFQPQHF
-	TRBD2	TRBV6-4	15	TRBJ2-1	TGTGCCAGCAGTGACTCTTCGGGGGGGACAAATGAGCAGTTCTTC	CASSDSSGGTNEQFF
-	-	TRBV11-2	12	TRBJ2-3	TGTGCCAGCAGCTTATTTGGTGATACGCAGTATTTT	CASSLFGDTQYF
-	TRBD1	TRBV3-1/TRBV3-2	15	TRBJ1-5	TGTGCCAGCAGCCTCGAGGCAGGGGGCAGGAAGCCCCAGCATTTT	CASSLEAGGRKPQHF
-	-	TRBV30	14	TRBJ1-2	TGTGCCTGGGGCCCCGCTCTGTTAGGATATGGCTACACCTTC	CAWGPALLGYGYTF
-	-	TRBV20-1	11	TRBJ1-1	TGCAGCAAACGGGCAGGAAAAGAAGCTTTCTTT	CSKRAGKEAFF
-	-	TRBV6-5	14	TRBJ1-1	TGTGCCAGCAGTTTATCCCGCCAGAAGACTGAAGCTTTCTTT	CASSLSRQKTEAFF
-	TRBD1	TRBV11-2	15	TRBJ1-1	TGTGCCAGCAGCCACGCAGGGGGGGTAGGCACTGAAGCTTTCTTT	CASSHAGGVGTEAFF
-	TRBD1	TRBV27	16	TRBJ1-6	TGTGCCAGCAGTTTCCAGACAGGGGGGTCTAATTCACCCCTCCACTTT	CASSFQTGGSNSPLHF
-	TRBD2	TRBV6-5	15	TRBJ2-3	TGTGCCAGCAGTATTCGGGAGGGGAGCACAGATACGCAGTATTTT	CASSIREGSTDTQYF
-	-	TRBV7-9	13	TRBJ1-1	TGTGCCAGCAGCCCACAGGGAGACGGTGAAGCTTTCTTT	CASSPQGDGEAFF
-	-	TRBV4-3	13	TRBJ2-3	TGCGCCAGCAGCCAAGAAATCGCAGATACGCAGTATTTT	CASSQEIADTQYF
-	TRBD2	TRBV9	17	TRBJ2-2	TGTGCCAGCAGCATTATAGCGGGGGCCCCCAACACCGGGGAGCTGTTTTTT	CASSIIAGAPNTGELFF
-	TRBD1	TRBV19	12	TRBJ1-2	TGTGCCAGTAGTGTAGGACAGGGATTCTACACCTTC	CASSVGQGFYTF
-	-	TRBV3-1/TRBV3-2	13	TRBJ2-7	TGTGCCAGCAGCCAAGGGTTAACCTACGAGCAGTACTTC	CASSQGLTYEQYF